This TCR beta chain derives from a study of shared clonotypes between healthy human individuals. General study points: Naive subsets generally exceeded memory subsets in estimated richness.

Note on this clone: Its antigen is currently unknown.

This CDR3 comprises 17 residues. Trimming cost V 1 base and J 0 bases; bases outside gene matches: 5. Germline CDR1 is MDHEN and CDR2 is SYDVKM. The method was immunoSEQ multiplex PCR; TCRdb's version includes in-frame clones alone and lacks a portion of them. This sample yields 2 million to 2.5 million clones, of which around 93% are seen a single time; 0.37% belongs to the top ten. This receptor was obtained from a man aged 18 to 30 in good health. Some clones in this sample may be carry-over from other donors' samples. The sample consisted of naive CD4+ T cells from PBMCs. Subset denoted: CD45RA+ positively selected. The V gene is TRBV28, the J gene TRBJ1-4; 7 bases match TRBD1. CDR3 amino acids: CASSLYDRDSTNEKLFF. The CDR3 bases are TGTGCCAGCAGTTTATACGACAGGGATTCAACTAATGAAAAACTGTTTTTT.